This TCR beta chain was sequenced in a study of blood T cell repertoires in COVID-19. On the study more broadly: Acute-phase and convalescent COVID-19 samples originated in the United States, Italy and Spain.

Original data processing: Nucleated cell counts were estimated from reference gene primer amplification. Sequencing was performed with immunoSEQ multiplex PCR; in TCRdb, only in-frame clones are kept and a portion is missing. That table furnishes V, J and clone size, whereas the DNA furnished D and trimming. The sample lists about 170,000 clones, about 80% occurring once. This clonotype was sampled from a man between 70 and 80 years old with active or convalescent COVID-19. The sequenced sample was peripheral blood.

DNA of the CDR3: TGTGCCTGGAGTCCGGGACAGGGGTTTGGGCAGCCCCAGCATTTT. Protein product: CAWSPGQGFGQPQHF. V usage is TRBV30 and J usage is TRBJ1-5, with 10 bases fitting TRBD1. This CDR3 has 15 residues. V lost 2 bases and J lost 7; bases outside the gene matches: 8. Germline CDR1 is GTSNPN and CDR2 is SVGIG (reference sequence).